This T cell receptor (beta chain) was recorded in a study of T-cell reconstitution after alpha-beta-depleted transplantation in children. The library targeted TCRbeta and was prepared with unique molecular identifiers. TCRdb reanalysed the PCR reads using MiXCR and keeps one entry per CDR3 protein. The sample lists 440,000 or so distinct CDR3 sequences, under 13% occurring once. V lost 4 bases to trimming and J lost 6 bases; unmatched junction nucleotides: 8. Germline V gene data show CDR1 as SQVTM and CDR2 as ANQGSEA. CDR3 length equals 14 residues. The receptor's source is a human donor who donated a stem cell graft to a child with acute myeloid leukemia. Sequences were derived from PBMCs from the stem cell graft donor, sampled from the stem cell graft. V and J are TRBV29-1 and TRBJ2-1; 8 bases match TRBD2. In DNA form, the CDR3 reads TGCAGCGTTGCGGGGCACGGGAGGGCCAATGAGCAGTTCTTC. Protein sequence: CSVAGHGRANEQFF.